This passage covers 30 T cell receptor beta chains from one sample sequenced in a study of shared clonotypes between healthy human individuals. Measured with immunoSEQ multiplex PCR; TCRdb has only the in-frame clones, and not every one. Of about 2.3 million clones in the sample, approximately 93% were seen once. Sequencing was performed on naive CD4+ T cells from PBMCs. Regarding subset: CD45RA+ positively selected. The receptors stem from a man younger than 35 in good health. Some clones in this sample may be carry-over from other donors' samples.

As DNA, the CDR3 is TGTGCCAGCCGGGAGGAATTCTTTCACACCGGGGAGCTGTTTTTT. It codes for CASREEFFHTGELFF. The chain couples TRBV21-1 to TRBJ2-2; TRBD2, the table's D call, lacks a check against the DNA. TRBV21-1 has pseudogene status. This CDR3 spans 15 amino acids.

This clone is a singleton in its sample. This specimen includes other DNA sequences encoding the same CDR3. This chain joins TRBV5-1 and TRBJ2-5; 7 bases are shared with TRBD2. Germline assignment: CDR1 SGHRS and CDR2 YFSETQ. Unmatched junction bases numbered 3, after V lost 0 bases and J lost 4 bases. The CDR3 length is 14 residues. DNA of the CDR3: TGCGCCAGCAGCTTGGCCGCTAGCGGAGAGACCCAGTACTTC. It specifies CASSLAASGETQYF.

CDR3 DNA: TGTGCCAGCAGCTTAGATGGCAGGCCTGGGTTACGAGGCTACACCTTC. Translation: CASSLDGRPGLRGYTF. The V call is TRBV7-9, the J call TRBJ1-2; D call uncertain. The ends were cut back, 1 base at V and 8 bases at J, with 20 bases in the middle. This CDR3 comprises 16 residues. Germline values: CDR1 SEHNR, CDR2 FQNEAQ (reference sequence).

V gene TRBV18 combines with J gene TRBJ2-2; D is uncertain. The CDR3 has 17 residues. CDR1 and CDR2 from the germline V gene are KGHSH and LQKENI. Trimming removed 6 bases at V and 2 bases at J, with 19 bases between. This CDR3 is CASSPTHSYRNTGELFF. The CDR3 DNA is TGTGCCAGCTCGCCTACCCACAGTTACCGTAACACCGGGGAGCTGTTTTTT.

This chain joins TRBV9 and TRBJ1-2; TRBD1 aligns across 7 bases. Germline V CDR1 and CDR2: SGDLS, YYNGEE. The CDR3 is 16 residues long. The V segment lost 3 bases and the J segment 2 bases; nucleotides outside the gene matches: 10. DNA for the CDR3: TGTGCCAGCAGCGCAAGAAACAGGGGTGGGAACTATGGCTACACCTTC. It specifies CASSARNRGGNYGYTF.

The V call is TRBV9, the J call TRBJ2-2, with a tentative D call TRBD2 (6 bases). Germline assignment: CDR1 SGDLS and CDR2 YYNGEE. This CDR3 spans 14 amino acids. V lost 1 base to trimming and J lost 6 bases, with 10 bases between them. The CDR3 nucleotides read TGTGCCAGCAGCGTACTAGCGTCCCCCGGGGAGCTGTTTTTT. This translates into CASSVLASPGELFF.

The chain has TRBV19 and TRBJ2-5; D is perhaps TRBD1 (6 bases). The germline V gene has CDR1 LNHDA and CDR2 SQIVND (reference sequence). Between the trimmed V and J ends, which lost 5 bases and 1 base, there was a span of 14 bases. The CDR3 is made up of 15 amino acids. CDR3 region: CASSPGWTVQETQYF. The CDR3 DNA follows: TGTGCCAGTAGTCCAGGGTGGACAGTCCAAGAGACCCAGTACTTC.

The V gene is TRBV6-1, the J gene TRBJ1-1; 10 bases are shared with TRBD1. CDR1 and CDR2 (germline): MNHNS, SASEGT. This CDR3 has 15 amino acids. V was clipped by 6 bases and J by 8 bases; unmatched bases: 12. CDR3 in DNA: TGTGCCAGCAGGGGACAGGGGCCCGGAGGGGGAGAAGCTTTCTTT. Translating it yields CASRGQGPGGGEAFF.

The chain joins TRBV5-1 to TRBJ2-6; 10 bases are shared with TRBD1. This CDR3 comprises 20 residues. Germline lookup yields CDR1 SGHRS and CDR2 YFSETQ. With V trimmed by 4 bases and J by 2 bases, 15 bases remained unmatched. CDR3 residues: CASSAEPGQGNSPGANVLTF. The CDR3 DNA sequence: TGCGCCAGCAGCGCCGAACCGGGACAGGGGAATTCCCCTGGGGCCAACGTCCTGACTTTC.

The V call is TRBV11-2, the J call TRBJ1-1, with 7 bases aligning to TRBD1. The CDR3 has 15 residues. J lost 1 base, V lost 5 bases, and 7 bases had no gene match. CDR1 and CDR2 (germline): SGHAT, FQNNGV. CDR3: CASSGQGGRNTEAFF. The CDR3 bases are TGTGCCAGCAGCGGTCAGGGGGGCCGGAACACTGAAGCTTTCTTT.

The chain's CDR3 is CASSPGGWTDTQYF. The CDR3 nucleotides are TGTGCCAGCAGCCCAGGGGGCTGGACAGATACGCAGTATTTT. The chain joins TRBV11-2 to TRBJ2-3; 8 bases are shared with TRBD1. The CDR3 is 14 amino acids. Per germline, CDR1 SGHAT and CDR2 FQNNGV. Trimming removed 5 bases from V and 3 bases from J; junction bases left unmatched: 4. The full variable domain, in which reference TRBV11-2 and TRBJ2-3 provide the parts outside the CDR3, is EAGVAQSPRYKIIEKRQSVAFWCNPISGHATLYWYQQILGQGPKLLIQFQNNGVVDDSQLPKDRFSAERLKGVDSTLKIQPAKLEDSAVYLCASSPGGWTDTQYFGPGTRLTVL.

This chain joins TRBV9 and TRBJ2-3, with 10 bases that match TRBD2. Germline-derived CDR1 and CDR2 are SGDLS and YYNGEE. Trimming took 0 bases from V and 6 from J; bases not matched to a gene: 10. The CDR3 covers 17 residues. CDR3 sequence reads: CASSVGVAGGPWDTQYF. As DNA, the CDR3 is TGTGCCAGCAGCGTAGGGGTAGCGGGAGGACCATGGGATACGCAGTATTTT.

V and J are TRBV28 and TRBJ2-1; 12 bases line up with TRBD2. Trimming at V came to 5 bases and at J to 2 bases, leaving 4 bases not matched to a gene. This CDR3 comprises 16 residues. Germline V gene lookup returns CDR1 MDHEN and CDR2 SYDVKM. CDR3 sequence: CASSTPSGRAYNEQFF. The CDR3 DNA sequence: TGTGCCAGCAGTACCCCTAGCGGGAGGGCCTACAATGAGCAGTTCTTC.

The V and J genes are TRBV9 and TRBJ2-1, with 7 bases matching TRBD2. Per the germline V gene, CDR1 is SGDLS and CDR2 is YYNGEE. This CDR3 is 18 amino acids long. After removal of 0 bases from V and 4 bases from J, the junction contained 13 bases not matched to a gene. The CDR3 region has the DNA TGTGCCAGCAGCGTAGGACCGCTTCGGCGGGAGTCGTACAATGAGCAGTTCTTC. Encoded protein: CASSVGPLRRESYNEQFF.

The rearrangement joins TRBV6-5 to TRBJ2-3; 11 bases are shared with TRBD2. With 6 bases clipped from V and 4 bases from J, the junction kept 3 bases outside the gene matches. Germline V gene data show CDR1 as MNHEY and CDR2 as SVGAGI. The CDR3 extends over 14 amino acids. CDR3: CASSLAGGADTQYF. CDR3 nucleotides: TGTGCCAGCAGCCTAGCGGGAGGTGCAGATACGCAGTATTTT.

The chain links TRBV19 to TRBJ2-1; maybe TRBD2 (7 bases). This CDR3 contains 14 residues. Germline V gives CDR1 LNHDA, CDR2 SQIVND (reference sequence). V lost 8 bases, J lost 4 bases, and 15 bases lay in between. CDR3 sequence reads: CASGRGRAYNEQFF. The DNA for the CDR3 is TGTGCCAGTGGAAGGGGGAGGGCTTACAATGAGCAGTTCTTC.

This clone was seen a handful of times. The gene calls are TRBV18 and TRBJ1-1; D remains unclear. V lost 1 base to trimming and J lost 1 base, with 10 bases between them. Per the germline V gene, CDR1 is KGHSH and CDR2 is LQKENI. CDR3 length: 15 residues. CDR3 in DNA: TGTGCCAGCTCACCACAACAGACGGGGAACACTGAAGCTTTCTTT. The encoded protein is CASSPQQTGNTEAFF. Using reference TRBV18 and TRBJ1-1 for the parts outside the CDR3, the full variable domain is NAGVMQNPRHLVRRRGQEARLRCSPMKGHSHVYWYRQLPEEGLKFMVYLQKENIIDESGMPKERFSAEFPKEGPSILRIQQVVRGDSAAYFCASSPQQTGNTEAFFGQGTRLTVV.

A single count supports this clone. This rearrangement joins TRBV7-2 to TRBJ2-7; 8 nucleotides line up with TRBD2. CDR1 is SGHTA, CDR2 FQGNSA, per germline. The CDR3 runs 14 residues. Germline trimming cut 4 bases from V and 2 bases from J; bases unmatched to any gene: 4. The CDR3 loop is CASSSGTRAYEQYF. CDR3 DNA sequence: TGTGCCAGCAGCTCCGGGACTAGAGCCTACGAGCAGTACTTC. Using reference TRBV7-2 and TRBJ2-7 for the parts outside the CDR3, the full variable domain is GAGVSQSPSNKVTEKGKDVELRCDPISGHTALYWYRQSLGQGLEFLIYFQGNSAPDKSGLPSDRFSAERTGGSVSTLTIQRTQQEDSAVYLCASSSGTRAYEQYFGPGTRLTVT.

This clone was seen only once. CDR3 sequence (DNA): TGTGCCAGCAGCGCCGGGACCGCAGTTCGCTATGGCTACACCTTC. The encoded protein is CASSAGTAVRYGYTF. The chain links TRBV9 to TRBJ1-2, with D maybe TRBD1 (5 bases). V dropped 3 bases and J dropped 4 bases, with 16 bases sitting between them. CDR1 SGDLS and CDR2 YYNGEE come from the germline V gene. This CDR3 is built from 15 residues.

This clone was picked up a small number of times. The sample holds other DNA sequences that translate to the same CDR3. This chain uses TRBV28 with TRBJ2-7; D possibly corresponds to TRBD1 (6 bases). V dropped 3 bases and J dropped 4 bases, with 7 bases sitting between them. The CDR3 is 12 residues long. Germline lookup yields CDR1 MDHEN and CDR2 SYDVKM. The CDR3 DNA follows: TGTGCCAGCAGTTTGAGGGGGTACGAGCAGTACTTC. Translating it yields CASSLRGYEQYF. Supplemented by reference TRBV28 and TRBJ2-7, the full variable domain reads DVKVTQSSRYLVKRTGEKVFLECVQDMDHENMFWYRQDPGLGLRLIYFSYDVKMKEKGDIPEGYSVSREKKERFSLILESASTNQTSMYLCASSLRGYEQYFGPGTRLTVT.

This chain's CDR3 is CAGSIVNGNTIYF. The CDR3 coding sequence is TGTGCCGGTTCAATCGTTAACGGAAACACCATATATTTT. The chain combines TRBV30 with TRBJ1-3; the D is unclear. The CDR3 runs 13 residues. Germline CDR1 GTSNPN, CDR2 SVGIG (reference sequence). Trimming shortened V by 8 bases and J by 4 bases, and 15 bases separated the two germline ends.

The CDR3 loop is CASSFDRTSYEQYF. CDR3 coding DNA: TGCGCCAGCAGTTTCGACAGGACATCCTACGAGCAGTACTTC. The chain couples TRBV5-1 to TRBJ2-7, with D possibly being TRBD1 (6 bases). The germline V gene encodes CDR1 SGHRS and CDR2 YFSETQ. V gave up 5 bases and J gave up 1 base, with 13 bases separating them. CDR3 length: 14 residues.

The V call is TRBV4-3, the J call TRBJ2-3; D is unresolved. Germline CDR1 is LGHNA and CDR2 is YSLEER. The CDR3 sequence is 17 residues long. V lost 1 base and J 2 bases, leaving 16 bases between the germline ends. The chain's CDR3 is CASSQGTGSTFTDTQYF. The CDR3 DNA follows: TGCGCCAGCAGCCAAGGCACCGGGTCTACATTCACAGATACGCAGTATTTT.

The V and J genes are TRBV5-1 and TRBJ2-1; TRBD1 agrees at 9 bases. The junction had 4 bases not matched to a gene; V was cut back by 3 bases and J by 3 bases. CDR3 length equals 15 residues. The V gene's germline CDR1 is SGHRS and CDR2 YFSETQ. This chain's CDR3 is CASSWGDRDYNEQFF. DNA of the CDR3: TGCGCCAGCAGCTGGGGGGACAGGGACTACAATGAGCAGTTCTTC.

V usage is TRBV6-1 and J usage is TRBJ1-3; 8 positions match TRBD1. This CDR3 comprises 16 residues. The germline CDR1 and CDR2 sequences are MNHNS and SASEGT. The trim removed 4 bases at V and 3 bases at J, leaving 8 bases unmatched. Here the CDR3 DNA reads TGTGCCAGCAGTGTCGGACAGGGTACGAGTGGAAACACCATATATTTT. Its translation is CASSVGQGTSGNTIYF.

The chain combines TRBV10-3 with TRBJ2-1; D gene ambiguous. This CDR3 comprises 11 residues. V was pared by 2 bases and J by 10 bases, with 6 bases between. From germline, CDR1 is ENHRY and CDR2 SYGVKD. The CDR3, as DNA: TGTGCCATCAGTGAGGGAGTCGAGCAGTTCTTC. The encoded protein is CAISEGVEQFF.

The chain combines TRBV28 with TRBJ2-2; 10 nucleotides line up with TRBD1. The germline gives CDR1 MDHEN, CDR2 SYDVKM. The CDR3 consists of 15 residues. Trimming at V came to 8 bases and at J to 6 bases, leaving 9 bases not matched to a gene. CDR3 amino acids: CASSQDRGRAGELFF. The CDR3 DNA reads TGTGCCAGCTCTCAAGACAGGGGGCGGGCCGGGGAGCTGTTTTTT.

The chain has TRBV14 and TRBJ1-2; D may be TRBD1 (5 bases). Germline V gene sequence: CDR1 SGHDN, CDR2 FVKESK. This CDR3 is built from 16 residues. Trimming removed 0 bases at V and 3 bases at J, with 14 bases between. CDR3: CASSQERGQSDYGYTF. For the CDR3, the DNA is TGTGCCAGCAGCCAAGAGCGGGGCCAGTCGGACTATGGCTACACCTTC. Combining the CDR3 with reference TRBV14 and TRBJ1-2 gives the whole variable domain EAGVTQFPSHSVIEKGQTVTLRCDPISGHDNLYWYRRVMGKEIKFLLHFVKESKQDESGMPNNRFLAERTGGTYSTLKVQPAELEDSGVYFCASSQERGQSDYGYTFGSGTRLTVV.

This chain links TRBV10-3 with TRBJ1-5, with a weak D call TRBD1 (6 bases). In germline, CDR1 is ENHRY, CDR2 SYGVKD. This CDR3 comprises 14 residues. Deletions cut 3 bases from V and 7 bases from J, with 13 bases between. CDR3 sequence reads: CAISDRGAVQPQHF. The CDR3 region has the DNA TGTGCCATCAGTGACAGGGGCGCCGTGCAGCCCCAGCATTTT.

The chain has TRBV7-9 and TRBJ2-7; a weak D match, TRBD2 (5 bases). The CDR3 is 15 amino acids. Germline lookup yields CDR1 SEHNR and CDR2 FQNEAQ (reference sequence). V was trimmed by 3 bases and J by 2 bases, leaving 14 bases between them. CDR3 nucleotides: TGTGCCAGCAGCTTCGGGATCCCCCATCCCTACGAGCAGTACTTC. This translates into CASSFGIPHPYEQYF.